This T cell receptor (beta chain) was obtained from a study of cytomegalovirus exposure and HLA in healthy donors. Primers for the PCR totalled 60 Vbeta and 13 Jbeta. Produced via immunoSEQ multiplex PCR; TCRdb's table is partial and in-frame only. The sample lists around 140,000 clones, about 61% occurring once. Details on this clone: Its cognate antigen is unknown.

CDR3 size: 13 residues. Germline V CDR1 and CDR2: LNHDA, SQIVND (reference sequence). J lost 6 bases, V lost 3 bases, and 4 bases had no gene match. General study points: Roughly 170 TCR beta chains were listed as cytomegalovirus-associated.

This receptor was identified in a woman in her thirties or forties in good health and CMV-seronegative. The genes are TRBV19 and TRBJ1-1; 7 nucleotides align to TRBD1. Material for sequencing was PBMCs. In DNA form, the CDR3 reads TGTGCCAGTAGTATGGACAGGCTTGCTGAAGCTTTCTTT. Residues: CASSMDRLAEAFF.